This TCR beta chain stems from a study of sequential checkpoint blockade in melanoma. Across the study: Randomization was 1:1 between first-line nivolumab→ipilimumab and ipilimumab→nivolumab.

This CDR3 spans 15 amino acids. CDR1 and CDR2 (germline): SNHLY, FYNNEI. V lost 4 bases to trimming and J lost 0 bases, with 9 bases between them. The treatment denotes: randomized to nivolumab then ipilimumab (arm A) or the reverse (arm B). The assay was immunoSEQ multiplex PCR, and TCRdb's table has in-frame clones only and misses some. The sample comprises about 30,000 clones, approximately 88% of which are singletons, and around 13% rests with the top ten. V is TRBV2 and J is TRBJ1-4; no reliable D call. The starting material was CD8+ T cells sorted from blood (inferred from file names), obtained from a patient given nivolumab and ipilimumab in sequence. The receptor was derived from a human donor with melanoma. CDR3 protein: CASSVVGATNEKLFF. In DNA, the CDR3 is TGTGCCAGCAGTGTCGTCGGTGCAACTAATGAAAAACTGTTTTTT.